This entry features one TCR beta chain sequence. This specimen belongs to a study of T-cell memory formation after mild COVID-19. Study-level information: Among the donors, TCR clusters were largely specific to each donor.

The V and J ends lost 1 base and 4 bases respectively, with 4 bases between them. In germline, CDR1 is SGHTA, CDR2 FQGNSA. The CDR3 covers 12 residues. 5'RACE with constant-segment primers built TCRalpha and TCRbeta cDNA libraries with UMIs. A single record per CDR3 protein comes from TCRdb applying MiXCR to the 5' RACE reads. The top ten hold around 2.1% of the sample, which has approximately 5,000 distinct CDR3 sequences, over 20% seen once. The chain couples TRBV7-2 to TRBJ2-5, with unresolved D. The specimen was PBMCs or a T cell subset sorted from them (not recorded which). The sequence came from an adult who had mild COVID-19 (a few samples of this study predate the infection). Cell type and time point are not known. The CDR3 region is CASSLGRETQYF. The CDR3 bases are TGTGCCAGCAGCTTAGGGAGAGAGACCCAGTACTTC.